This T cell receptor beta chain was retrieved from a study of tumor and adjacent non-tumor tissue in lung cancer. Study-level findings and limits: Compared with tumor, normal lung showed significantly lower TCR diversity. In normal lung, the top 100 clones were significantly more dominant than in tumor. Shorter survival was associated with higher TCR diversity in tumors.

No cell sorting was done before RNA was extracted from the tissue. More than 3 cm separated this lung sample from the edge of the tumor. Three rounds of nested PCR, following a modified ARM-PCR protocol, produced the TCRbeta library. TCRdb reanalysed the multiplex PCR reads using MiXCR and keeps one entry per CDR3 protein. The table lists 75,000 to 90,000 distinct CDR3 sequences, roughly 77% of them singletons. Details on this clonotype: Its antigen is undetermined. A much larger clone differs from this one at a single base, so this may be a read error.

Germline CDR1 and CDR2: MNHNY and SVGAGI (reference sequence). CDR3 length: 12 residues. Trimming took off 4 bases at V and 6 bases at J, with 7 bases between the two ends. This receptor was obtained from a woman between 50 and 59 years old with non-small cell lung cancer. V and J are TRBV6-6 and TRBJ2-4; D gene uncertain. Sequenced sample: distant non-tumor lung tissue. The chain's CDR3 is CASSSDGNIQYF. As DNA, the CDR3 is TGTGCCAGCAGTTCCGACGGAAACATTCAGTACTTC.